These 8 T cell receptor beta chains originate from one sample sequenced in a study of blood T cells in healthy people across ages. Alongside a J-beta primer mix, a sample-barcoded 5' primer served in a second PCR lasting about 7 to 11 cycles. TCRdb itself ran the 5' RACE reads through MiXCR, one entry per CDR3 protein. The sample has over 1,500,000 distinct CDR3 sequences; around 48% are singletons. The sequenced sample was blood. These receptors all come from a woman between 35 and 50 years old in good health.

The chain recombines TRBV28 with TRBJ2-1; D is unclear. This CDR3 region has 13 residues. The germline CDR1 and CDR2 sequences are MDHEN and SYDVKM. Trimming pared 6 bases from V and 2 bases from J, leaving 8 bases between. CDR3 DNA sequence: TGTGCCAGCAGGGGCAACACCTACAATGAGCAGTTCTTC. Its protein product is CASRGNTYNEQFF.

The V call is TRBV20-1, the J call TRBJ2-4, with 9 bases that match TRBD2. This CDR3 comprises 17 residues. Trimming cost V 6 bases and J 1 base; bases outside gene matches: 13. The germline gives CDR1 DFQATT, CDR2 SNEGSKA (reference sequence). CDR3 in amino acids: CSARGPGTSGAKNIQYF. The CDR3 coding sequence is TGCAGTGCGAGGGGTCCGGGTACTAGCGGGGCCAAAAACATTCAGTACTTC.

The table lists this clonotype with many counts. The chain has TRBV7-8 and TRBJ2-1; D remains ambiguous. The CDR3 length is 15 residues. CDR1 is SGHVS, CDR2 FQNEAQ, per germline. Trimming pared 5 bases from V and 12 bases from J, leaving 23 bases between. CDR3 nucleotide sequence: TGTGCCAGCAGCATCGCTCAAGACCAGCCCCGAGGGCAGTTCTTC. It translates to CASSIAQDQPRGQFF.

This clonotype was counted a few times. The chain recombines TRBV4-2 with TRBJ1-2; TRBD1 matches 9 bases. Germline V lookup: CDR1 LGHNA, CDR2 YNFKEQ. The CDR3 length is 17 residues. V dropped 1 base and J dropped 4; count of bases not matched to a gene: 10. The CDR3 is CASSQAVGQGLSYGYTF. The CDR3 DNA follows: TGTGCCAGCAGCCAAGCGGTTGGACAGGGGCTTTCCTATGGCTACACCTTC.

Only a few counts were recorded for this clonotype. DNA of the CDR3: TGTGCCAGCAGCGTAGGATGGAACACAGATACGCAGTATTTT. Its protein product is CASSVGWNTDTQYF. V and J are TRBV9 and TRBJ2-3; D is undetermined. This CDR3 is built from 14 residues. Trimming removed 0 bases from V and 2 bases from J, with 7 bases in between. Germline CDR1 reads SGDLS; CDR2 reads YYNGEE.

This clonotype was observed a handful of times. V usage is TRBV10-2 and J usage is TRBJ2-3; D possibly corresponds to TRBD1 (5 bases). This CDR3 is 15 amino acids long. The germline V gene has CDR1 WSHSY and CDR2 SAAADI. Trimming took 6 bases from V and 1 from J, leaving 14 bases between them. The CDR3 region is CASRVTKGRTDTQYF. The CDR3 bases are TGCGCCAGCAGGGTTACAAAGGGGCGCACAGATACGCAGTATTTT.

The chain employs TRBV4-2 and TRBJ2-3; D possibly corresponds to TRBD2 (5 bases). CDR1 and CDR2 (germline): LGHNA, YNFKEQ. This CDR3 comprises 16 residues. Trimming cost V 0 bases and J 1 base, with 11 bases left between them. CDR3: CASSQDGRERTDTQYF. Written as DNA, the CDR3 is TGTGCCAGCAGCCAAGATGGTAGGGAGCGCACAGATACGCAGTATTTT.

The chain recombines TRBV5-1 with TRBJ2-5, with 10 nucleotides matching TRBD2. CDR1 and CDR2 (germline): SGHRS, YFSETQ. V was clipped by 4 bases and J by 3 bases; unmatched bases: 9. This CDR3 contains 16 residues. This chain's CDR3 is CASSRTSGGGEETQYF. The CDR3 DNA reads TGCGCCAGCAGCCGAACCAGCGGGGGGGGAGAAGAGACCCAGTACTTC.